What follows are 28 T cell receptor beta chains derived from one specimen sequenced in a study of T-cell reconstitution after alpha-beta-depleted transplantation in children. Unique molecular identifiers were built into the TCRbeta library. MiXCR, applied by TCRdb to the PCR reads, yields one record per CDR3 protein. The sample carries 70,000 or so distinct CDR3 sequences, about a tenth recorded once. Sample: PBMCs, taken before TCRalphabeta/CD19-depleted stem cell transplant. The receptor source for this set is a boy younger than 18 with acute myeloid leukemia, due to receive a stem cell transplant.

This clonotype was picked up one time. A much larger clone lies a single base off, so this may be a read error. The gene calls are TRBV10-3 and TRBJ1-5; D unresolved. This CDR3 contains 15 residues. V shed 3 bases and J shed 2 bases, with 11 bases lying between them. CDR1 and CDR2 (germline): ENHRY, SYGVKD. CDR3 sequence reads: CAISDGEPGNQPQHF. CDR3 DNA: TGTGCCATCAGTGACGGGGAGCCTGGCAATCAGCCCCAGCATTTT.

This chain uses TRBV5-4 with TRBJ2-2, with D unresolved. CDR1 and CDR2 (germline): SGHNT, YYREEE (reference sequence). This CDR3 is 13 amino acids long. Trimming stripped 4 bases from V and 6 bases from J, with 10 bases between. The CDR3 region has the DNA TGTGCCAGCAGCACTAACGATCCCGGGGAGCTGTTTTTT. It yields the protein CASSTNDPGELFF.

In this sample, this clonotype turned up many times. This chain links TRBV20-1 with TRBJ2-5; the D is unclear. With 0 bases removed from V and 4 bases from J, the gap between germline ends came to 18 bases. This CDR3 contains 16 residues. The germline gives CDR1 DFQATT, CDR2 SNEGSKA (reference sequence). The CDR3, as DNA: TGCAGTGCTAGAGATTCGTCCCGAAATAGGATAGAGACCCAGTACTTC. Translating gives CSARDSSRNRIETQYF.

This rearrangement joins TRBV11-2 to TRBJ2-6, with 12 bases fitting TRBD1. The CDR3 sequence is 18 residues long. CDR1 and CDR2 (germline): SGHAT, FQNNGV. Unmatched junction bases numbered 9, after V lost 5 bases and J lost 4 bases. The CDR3 DNA is TGTGCCAGCAGCCATCTGGGACAGGGGGCGCTGGGGGCCAACGTCCTGACTTTC. Amino acids: CASSHLGQGALGANVLTF.

The rearrangement links TRBV19 to TRBJ2-5; D possibly corresponds to TRBD2 (6 bases). Trimming cost V 6 bases and J 6 bases, with 14 bases left between them. This CDR3 contains 13 residues. CDR1 is LNHDA and CDR2 is SQIVND in the germline V gene (reference sequence). The DNA of the CDR3 is TGTGCCAGTAGCGATTCTAGCGCCCAGACCCAGTACTTC. It codes for CASSDSSAQTQYF.

A few counts support this clonotype. This chain joins TRBV11-2 and TRBJ2-7; TRBD1 matches 9 bases. The CDR3 sequence is 16 residues long. CDR1 and CDR2 (germline): SGHAT, FQNNGV. The trim removed 1 base at V and 0 bases at J, leaving 4 bases unmatched. CDR3 DNA sequence: TGTGCCAGCAGCTTAGGGGACAGGGCTCTCTCCTACGAGCAGTACGTC. Its translation is CASSLGDRALSYEQYV.

This clonotype was seen repeatedly, ten times or more. The CDR3 region is CASSLGGSSRAFF. CDR3 nucleotide sequence: TGCGCCAGCAGCTTGGGAGGGAGTTCTCGAGCTTTCTTT. The rearrangement links TRBV5-1 to TRBJ1-1; D remains ambiguous. Trimming took off 0 bases at V and 10 bases at J, with 13 bases between the two ends. Germline CDR1 and CDR2: SGHRS and YFSETQ. This CDR3 comprises 13 residues.

Note on this clonotype: This may arise from a read error, as a much more abundant clone is one base away. The rearrangement joins TRBV28 to TRBJ1-2; D ambiguous. Germline V gene sequence: CDR1 MDHEN, CDR2 SYDVKM. The CDR3 runs to 12 residues. The CDR3 DNA reads TGTGCCAGCAGGCGGACCGGGGAAGGCTACAACTTC. This encodes CASRRTGEGYNF.

Many counts were recorded for this clonotype. The V call is TRBV3-1, the J call TRBJ2-7, with D tentatively TRBD1 or TRBD2 (5 bases each). Trimming cost V 2 bases and J 4 bases, with 9 bases left between them. The CDR3 sequence is 13 residues long. Germline V gives CDR1 LGHDT, CDR2 YNNKEL (reference sequence). CDR3: CASSQYGGYEQYV. Written as DNA, the CDR3 is TGTGCCAGCAGCCAATATGGGGGATACGAGCAGTACGTC.

This clonotype was observed a few times. The chain uses TRBV19 and TRBJ1-5; 7 nucleotides line up with TRBD1. Germline V gene data show CDR1 as LNHDA and CDR2 as SQIVND (reference sequence). The CDR3 has 15 amino acids. V shed 3 bases and J 5 bases; nucleotides not matched to a gene: 7. CDR3 in amino acids: CASSMGTVGYQPQHF. CDR3 coding DNA: TGTGCCAGTAGTATGGGGACAGTGGGCTATCAGCCCCAGCATTTT.

This clonotype was observed at least ten times. DNA of the CDR3: TGTGCCAGCAGCTTGGCCGCGGCAGATACGCAGTATTTT. It translates to CASSLAAADTQYF. The chain recombines TRBV5-6 with TRBJ2-3; D gene uncertain. With 0 bases removed from V and 4 bases from J, the gap between germline ends came to 6 bases. The CDR3 covers 13 residues. Germline V CDR1 and CDR2: SGHDT, YYEEEE.

This clonotype was detected ten times or more. This chain uses TRBV18 with TRBJ2-7; D unresolved. The germline V and J ends were trimmed by 2 bases and 0 bases, with 8 bases remaining between them. This CDR3 contains 14 residues. The V gene's germline CDR1 is KGHSH and CDR2 LQKENI. Here the CDR3 DNA reads TGTGCCAGCTCACCAAAGGCAAACTCCTACGAGCAGTACTTC. This codes for CASSPKANSYEQYF.

This clonotype occurred many times. V gene TRBV7-8 combines with J gene TRBJ1-3; 9 nucleotides match TRBD1. Trimming removed 5 bases from V and 3 bases from J; junction bases left unmatched: 8. Per germline, CDR1 SGHVS and CDR2 FQNEAQ. The CDR3 totals 16 residues. CDR3 loop: CASSQRTGAIGNTIYF. The CDR3 DNA reads TGTGCCAGCAGCCAAAGGACAGGGGCTATTGGAAACACCATATATTTT.

This clonotype was detected many times. The chain employs TRBV12-3 or TRBV12-4 and TRBJ1-6; tentative D call: TRBD1 (6 bases). The CDR3 contains 14 residues. V dropped 1 base and J dropped 14 bases, with 15 bases sitting between them. In nucleotides, the CDR3 is TGTGCCAGCAGTTTAGGTCAAGGGGGGTGGGCCCTCCACTTT. It is translated as CASSLGQGGWALHF.

This clonotype was observed many times. This chain links TRBV12-3 or TRBV12-4 with TRBJ1-3; 9 nucleotides match TRBD1. Trimming at V came to 6 bases and at J to 2 bases, leaving 5 bases not matched to a gene. This CDR3 has 15 residues. The CDR3 DNA reads TGTGCCAGCAGGGGGACAGGGAATACTGGAAACACCATATATTTT. Encoded protein: CASRGTGNTGNTIYF.

The sample holds many counts of this clonotype. In this CDR3 the conserved last residue, phenylalanine or tryptophan, is missing, so a read error is likely. Because the CDR3's place on the DNA is in doubt, the DNA is left out and the CDR3 is given as listed by TCRdb. V is TRBV2 and J is TRBJ1-1. Termini included, the CDR3 measures 12 amino acids. Germline V gives CDR1 SNHLY, CDR2 FYNNEI. CDR3: CASRNGIIGRIS.

A note on this clonotype: A much larger clone is a single base away; this may be a read error. The CDR3 nucleotides read TGCGCCAGCAGCCAAGGGGGACAGGCTAACTATGGCTACACCTTC. This translates into CASSQGGQANYGYTF. The rearrangement links TRBV4-1 to TRBJ1-2, with 8 bases aligning to TRBD1. Germline V gene sequence: CDR1 MGHRA, CDR2 YSYEKL. CDR3 size: 15 residues. With V trimmed by 1 base and J by 0 bases, 1 base remained unmatched.

There are many counts of this clonotype. The chain employs TRBV4-3 and TRBJ2-3; D gene unclear. The CDR3 runs 13 residues. Between the trimmed V and J ends, which lost 4 bases and 4 bases, there was a span of 9 bases. Germline CDR1 is LGHNA and CDR2 is YSLEER. In DNA form, the CDR3 reads TGCGCCAGCAGCCCCAGGACGGCAGATACGCAGTATTTT. Translation: CASSPRTADTQYF.

This clonotype was counted ten times or more. V is TRBV7-9 and J is TRBJ1-1; D call uncertain. The germline V gene has CDR1 SEHNR and CDR2 FQNEAQ (reference sequence). This CDR3 is built from 14 residues. The V end was cut by 5 bases, the J end by 4 bases, with 14 bases between. The CDR3 protein is CASSKASRVTEAFF. DNA for the CDR3: TGTGCCAGCAGCAAGGCCAGCCGGGTCACTGAAGCTTTCTTT.

There are many counts of this clonotype. The J gene is TRBJ2-7, the V gene TRBV12-3 or TRBV12-4; D is unresolved. The CDR3 is 12 amino acids. V lost 3 bases to trimming and J lost 1 base, with 4 bases between them. Written as DNA, the CDR3 is TGTGCCAGCAGTTTGGGGTCCTACGAGCAGTACTTC. Translating gives CASSLGSYEQYF.

Ten or more counts support this clonotype. The chain carries TRBV12-3 or TRBV12-4 and TRBJ2-7; D not resolved. This CDR3 is built from 13 residues. V lost 6 bases, J lost 3 bases, and 12 bases lay in between. CDR3 sequence reads: CASRPPGGYEQYV. The CDR3 region has the DNA TGTGCCAGCAGGCCACCCGGTGGCTACGAGCAGTACGTC.

This clonotype was counted ten times or more. It may be a read error: a sequence one base away is much more abundant. The chain employs TRBV12-3 or TRBV12-4 and TRBJ2-3; no clear D gene. The V gene lost 2 bases and the J gene lost 5 bases, with 2 bases spanning the gap. The CDR3 length is 11 residues. Here the CDR3 reads CASSLKDTQYF. DNA of the CDR3: TGTGCCAGCAGTTTAAAAGATACGCAGTATTTT.

This clonotype was seen ten or more times. The CDR3 protein is CAWNRDNGNTIYF. The DNA of the CDR3 is TGTGCCTGGAACCGGGACAATGGAAACACCATATATTTT. The chain has TRBV30 and TRBJ1-3; D is perhaps TRBD1 (6 bases). Trimming removed 4 bases at V and 3 bases at J, with 10 bases between. The germline gives CDR1 GTSNPN, CDR2 SVGIG (reference sequence). The CDR3 consists of 13 residues.

This clonotype was detected many times. The chain combines TRBV5-1 with TRBJ1-1, with D perhaps matching TRBD1 (5 bases). From germline, CDR1 is SGHRS and CDR2 YFSETQ. Deletions cut 5 bases from V and 4 bases from J, with 12 bases between. The CDR3 is 13 residues long. This CDR3 reads CASRQGYSTEAFF. CDR3 bases: TGCGCCAGCAGGCAGGGCTATTCCACTGAAGCTTTCTTT. The variable domain in full, with the rest retrieved from reference TRBV5-1 and TRBJ1-1, is KAGVTQTPRYLIKTRGQQVTLSCSPISGHRSVSWYQQTPGQGLQFLFEYFSETQRNKGNFPGRFSGRQFSNSRSEMNVSTLELGDSALYLCASRQGYSTEAFFGQGTRLTVV.

This clonotype was found many times. The chain joins TRBV5-1 to TRBJ2-5, with 10 bases aligning to TRBD2. V shed 3 bases, J shed 4 bases, and the junction held 3 bases outside the gene matches. Germline CDR1 SGHRS, CDR2 YFSETQ. The CDR3 covers 14 residues. CDR3 loop: CASSSGTSVETQYF. DNA for the CDR3: TGCGCCAGCAGCTCGGGGACTAGCGTAGAGACCCAGTACTTC.

A few counts support this clonotype. J is TRBJ2-3 and V is TRBV12-3 or TRBV12-4, with 7 nucleotides matching TRBD2. The CDR3 is 15 residues long. V dropped 6 bases and J dropped 5; count of bases not matched to a gene: 11. This CDR3 is CASRRLAREGDTQYF. CDR3 DNA: TGTGCCAGCAGACGACTAGCCAGGGAGGGAGATACGCAGTATTTT.

This clonotype was counted at least ten times. This sequence joins TRBV6-5 and TRBJ2-6; D might be TRBD1 or TRBD2, each matching 6 bases. The CDR3 has 19 residues. Germline CDR1 reads MNHEY; CDR2 reads SVGAGI. Between the trimmed V and J ends, which lost 6 bases and 0 bases, there was a span of 21 bases. The CDR3 sequence: CASSLPRGEAISGANVLTF. Here the CDR3 DNA reads TGTGCCAGCAGCCTACCTAGGGGGGAAGCCATCTCTGGGGCCAACGTCCTGACTTTC.

This clonotype has a count of ten or more. The chain is built from TRBV5-1 and TRBJ2-5, with 7 positions matching TRBD2. J gave up 5 bases and V 0 bases, and 7 bases lay outside the gene matches. The CDR3 is made up of 15 amino acids. The germline CDR1 and CDR2 sequences are SGHRS and YFSETQ. The CDR3 is CASSLEVGGTETQYF. CDR3 bases: TGCGCCAGCAGCTTGGAAGTCGGGGGGACGGAGACCCAGTACTTC.